A selection of T cell receptor beta chains follows, all from one sample in a study of T-cell memory formation after mild COVID-19. TCRdb recomputed calls from the 5' RACE reads with MiXCR, one row per CDR3 protein. The sample records a few hundred thousand distinct CDR3 sequences, about a fifth being singletons. The sequenced sample was PBMCs or a T cell subset sorted from them (not recorded which). All receptors derive from an adult woman who had mild COVID-19 (a few samples of this study predate the infection). Cell type and time point are not known. CDR3s include the opening cysteine and the closing phenylalanine or tryptophan. D genes are given only for firm matches. Size tells how often a clone was seen (once, few, many) or the class of an expanded clone, and some rows leave it out.

j_call,clone_size,v_call,d_call,cdr3_aa,cdr3_nt
TRBJ1-1,NA,TRBV19,TRBD1,CASKHRGDETEAFF,TGTGCCAGTAAGCACAGGGGAGATGAAACTGAAGCTTTCTTT
TRBJ2-1,few,TRBV25-1,NA,CASSVGGEQFF,TGTGCCAGCAGTGTGGGGGGTGAGCAGTTCTTC
TRBJ2-7,few,TRBV20-1,NA,CSARPFRLGQSYEQYF,TGCAGTGCTAGACCATTCCGACTCGGGCAATCCTACGAGCAGTACTTC
TRBJ2-1,many,TRBV21-1,NA,CASSNPGQNNNEQFF,TGTGCCAGCAGCAACCCCGGACAGAACAACAATGAGCAGTTCTTC
TRBJ2-5,few,TRBV25-1,NA,CASSEPYQETQYF,TGTGCCAGCAGTGAGCCGTACCAAGAGACCCAGTACTTC
TRBJ2-1,few,TRBV19,TRBD1,CASSIGQGRDEQFF,TGTGCCAGTAGTATCGGACAGGGACGTGATGAGCAGTTCTTC
TRBJ1-5,few,TRBV4-3,NA,CASSQDWGNQPQHF,TGCGCCAGCAGCCAAGATTGGGGGAATCAGCCCCAGCATTTT
TRBJ2-3,NA,TRBV7-9,NA,CASTGQQDTQYF,TGTGCCAGCACGGGGCAACAAGATACGCAGTATTTT
TRBJ2-3,few,TRBV9,NA,CASSVGGPSTDTQYF,TGTGCCAGCAGCGTAGGGGGACCCAGCACAGATACGCAGTATTTT
TRBJ2-3,few,TRBV5-6,NA,CASSLTGAGTDTQYF,TGTGCCAGCAGCTTAACTGGTGCCGGCACAGATACGCAGTATTTT
TRBJ2-1,few,TRBV7-4,NA,CASRHHRDSREYNEQFF,TGTGCCAGCCGACATCACCGGGACTCAAGAGAATACAATGAGCAGTTCTTC
TRBJ1-1,NA,TRBV7-2,TRBD1,CASSLGSQNGQDEAFF,TGTGCCAGCAGCTTAGGATCCCAAAACGGACAGGATGAGGCTTTCTTT
TRBJ2-1,NA,TRBV30,TRBD2,CAWSGASGRGRREQFF,TGTGCCTGGAGTGGGGCAAGCGGGAGGGGTCGGCGTGAGCAGTTCTTC
TRBJ2-1,few,TRBV7-2,TRBD2,CASSPLRREWYNEQFF,TGTGCCAGCAGCCCCCTAAGGCGGGAGTGGTACAATGAGCAGTTCTTC
TRBJ1-2,NA,TRBV7-2,NA,CASGRRGSVGGYTF,TGTGCCAGCGGTAGGCGGGGCAGCGTTGGTGGCTACACCTTC
TRBJ1-6,few,TRBV28,NA,CASSFELYNSPLHF,TGTGCCAGCAGTTTCGAACTATATAATTCACCCCTCCACTTT
TRBJ2-1,few,TRBV20-1,NA,CSARLRRAGRYNEQFF,TGCAGTGCTAGACTGAGAAGGGCGGGGAGATACAATGAGCAGTTCTTC
TRBJ1-3,few,TRBV12-3/TRBV12-4,TRBD1,CASGRWTGVEGNTIYF,TGTGCCAGCGGCCGGTGGACAGGGGTGGAGGGAAACACCATATATTTT
TRBJ2-1,NA,TRBV12-3/TRBV12-4,TRBD1,CASSLQGAEYNEQFF,TGTGCCAGCAGTTTACAGGGGGCGGAATACAATGAGCAGTTCTTC
TRBJ1-1,NA,TRBV29-1,NA,CSVNRKEGSITFF,TGCAGCGTTAACCGGAAGGAGGGGTCGATAACTTTCTTT
TRBJ2-3,NA,TRBV12-3/TRBV12-4,NA,CASNPRARSGDTQYF,TGTGCCAGCAACCCTCGCGCTCGATCTGGGGATACGCAGTATTTT
TRBJ2-3,few,TRBV12-3/TRBV12-4,TRBD2,CASSFRTSGRTDTQYF,TGTGCCAGCAGTTTCAGGACTAGCGGGAGAACAGATACGCAGTATTTT
TRBJ2-1,few,TRBV9,NA,CASSVGDFPVGNEQFF,TGTGCCAGCAGCGTAGGAGACTTTCCGGTCGGCAATGAGCAGTTCTTC
TRBJ1-6,NA,TRBV7-9,NA,CASSQRQEPNSPLHF,TGTGCCAGCAGCCAGCGACAGGAACCTAATTCACCCCTCCACTTT
TRBJ2-5,NA,TRBV3-1,TRBD2,CASSQEGSGGPQETQYF,TGTGCCAGCAGCCAAGAGGGTAGCGGGGGGCCCCAAGAGACCCAGTACTTC
TRBJ2-1,few,TRBV5-5,TRBD2,CASSFGEAGFVFF,TGTGCCAGCAGCTTCGGGGAAGCGGGATTTGTGTTCTTC
TRBJ2-2,few,TRBV24-1,NA,CATRRENTGELFF,TGTGCCACCAGAAGAGAGAACACCGGGGAGCTGTTTTTT
TRBJ2-7,few,TRBV3-1,NA,CASSQNRAEQYF,TGTGCCAGCAGCCAAAACAGGGCAGAGCAGTACTTC
TRBJ2-7,NA,TRBV11-3,NA,CASSLGRTVYEQYF,TGTGCCAGCAGCCTAGGGCGGACAGTTTACGAGCAGTACTTC